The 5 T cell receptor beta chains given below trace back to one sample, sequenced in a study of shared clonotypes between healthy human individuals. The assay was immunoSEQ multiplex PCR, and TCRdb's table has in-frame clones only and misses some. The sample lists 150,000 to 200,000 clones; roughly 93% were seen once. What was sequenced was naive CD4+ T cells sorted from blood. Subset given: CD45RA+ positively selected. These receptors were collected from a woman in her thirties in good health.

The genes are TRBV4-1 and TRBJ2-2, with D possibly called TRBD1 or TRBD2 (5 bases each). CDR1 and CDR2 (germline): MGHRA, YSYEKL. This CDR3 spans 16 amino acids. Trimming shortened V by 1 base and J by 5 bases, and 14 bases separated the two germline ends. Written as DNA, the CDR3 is TGCGCCAGCAGCCAAGCCCCGGGAAGGGGTACCGGGGAGCTGTTTTTT. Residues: CASSQAPGRGTGELFF.

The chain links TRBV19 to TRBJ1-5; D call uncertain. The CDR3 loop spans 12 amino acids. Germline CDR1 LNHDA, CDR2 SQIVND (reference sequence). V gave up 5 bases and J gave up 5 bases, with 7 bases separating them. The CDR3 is CASSSPHQPQHF. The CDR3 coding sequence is TGTGCCAGTAGTTCCCCCCATCAGCCCCAGCATTTT.

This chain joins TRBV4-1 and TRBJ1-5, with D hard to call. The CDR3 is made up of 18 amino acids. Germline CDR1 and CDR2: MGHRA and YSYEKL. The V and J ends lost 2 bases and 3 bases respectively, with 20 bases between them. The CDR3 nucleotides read TGCGCCAGCAGCCAACAGTTCCGGGCTACTAGGGCCAATCAGCCCCAGCATTTT. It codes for CASSQQFRATRANQPQHF.

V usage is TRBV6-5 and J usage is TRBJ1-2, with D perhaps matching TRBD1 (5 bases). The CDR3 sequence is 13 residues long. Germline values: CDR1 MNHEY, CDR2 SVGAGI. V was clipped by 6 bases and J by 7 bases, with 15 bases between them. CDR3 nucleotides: TGTGCCAGCAGGGGGACTTCCCGCGGTGGCTACACCTTC. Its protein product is CASRGTSRGGYTF.

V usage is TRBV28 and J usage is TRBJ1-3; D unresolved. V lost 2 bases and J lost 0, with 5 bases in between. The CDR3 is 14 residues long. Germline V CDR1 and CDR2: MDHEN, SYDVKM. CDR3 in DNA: TGTGCCAGCAGTTTAGTGGGCTCTGGAAACACCATATATTTT. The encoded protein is CASSLVGSGNTIYF.